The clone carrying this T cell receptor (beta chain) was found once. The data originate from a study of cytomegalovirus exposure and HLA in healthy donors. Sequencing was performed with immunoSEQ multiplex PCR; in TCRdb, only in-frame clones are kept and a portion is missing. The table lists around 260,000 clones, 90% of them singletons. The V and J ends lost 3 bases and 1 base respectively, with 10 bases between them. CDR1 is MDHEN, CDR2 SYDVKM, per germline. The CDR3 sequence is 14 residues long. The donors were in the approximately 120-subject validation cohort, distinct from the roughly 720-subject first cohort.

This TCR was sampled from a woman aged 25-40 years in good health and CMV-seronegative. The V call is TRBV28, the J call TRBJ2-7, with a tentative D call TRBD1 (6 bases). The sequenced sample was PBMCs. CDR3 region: CASSFLDRSYEQYF. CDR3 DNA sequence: TGTGCCAGCAGTTTTTTGGACAGATCCTACGAGCAGTACTTC.